This T cell receptor beta chain was observed in a study of T cell changes during pregnancy in multiple sclerosis. Repertoires were generated with immunoSEQ multiplex PCR, while TCRdb's copy carries only in-frame clones and drops some. The sample shows approximately 51,000 clones, roughly 94% of them seen only once. This CDR3 is 15 amino acids long. Germline V gives CDR1 SEHNR, CDR2 FQNEAQ (reference sequence). V was pared by 4 bases and J by 0 bases, with 11 bases between. The chain has TRBV7-9 and TRBJ2-3; D remains unclear. This clonotype originated in a female donor with multiple sclerosis, enrolled in a pregnancy study. Sequenced here: CD4+ T cells from peripheral blood mononuclear cells, sampled in the second trimester of pregnancy. This CDR3 is CASSSRLESTDTQYF. The CDR3 bases are TGTGCCAGCAGCTCCCGACTGGAGAGCACAGATACGCAGTATTTT.